This T cell receptor (beta chain) was found in a study of T cell changes during pregnancy in multiple sclerosis. TCRdb's copy holds only in-frame clones and misses some; the assay was immunoSEQ multiplex PCR. The table records approximately 89,000 clones, roughly 94% of them present only once. The CDR3 loop spans 14 amino acids. After removal of 0 bases from V and 4 bases from J, the junction contained 2 bases not matched to a gene. Germline V gene data show CDR1 as SGHDT and CDR2 as YYEEEE. The clonotype comes from a female donor in good health, enrolled as a control in a pregnancy study. Source: peripheral blood, taken after pregnancy. The gene calls are TRBV5-6 and TRBJ1-2, with 8 bases fitting TRBD1. The CDR3 reads CASSLGTGSYGYTF. CDR3 sequence (DNA): TGTGCCAGCAGCTTGGGGACAGGGTCCTATGGCTACACCTTC.